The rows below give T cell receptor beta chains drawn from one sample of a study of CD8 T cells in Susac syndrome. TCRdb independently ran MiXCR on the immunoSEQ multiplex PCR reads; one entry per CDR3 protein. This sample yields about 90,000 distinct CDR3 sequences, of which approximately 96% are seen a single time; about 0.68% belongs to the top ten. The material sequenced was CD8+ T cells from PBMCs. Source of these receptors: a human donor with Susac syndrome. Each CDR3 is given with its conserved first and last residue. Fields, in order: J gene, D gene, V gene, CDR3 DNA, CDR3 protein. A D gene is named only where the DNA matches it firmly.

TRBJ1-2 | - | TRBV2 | TGTGCCAGCAGTGGTGGTTTTAGCTATGGCTACACCTTC | CASSGGFSYGYTF
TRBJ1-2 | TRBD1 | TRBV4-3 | TGCGCCAGCAGCCAAGCCGACCTGGGACAGTTGGATGGCTACACCTTC | CASSQADLGQLDGYTF
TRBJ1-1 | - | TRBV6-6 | TGTGCCAGCAGGGACCCGAACACTGAAGCTTTCTTT | CASRDPNTEAFF
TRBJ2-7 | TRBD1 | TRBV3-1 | TGTGCCAGCAGCCTGGGGCAGGGGGCCTACGAGCAGTACTTC | CASSLGQGAYEQYF
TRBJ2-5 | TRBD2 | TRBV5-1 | TGCGCCAGCAGCCCCCGACTAGCGGGGGCCACGGAGACCCAGTACTTC | CASSPRLAGATETQYF
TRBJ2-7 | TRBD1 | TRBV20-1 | TGCAGTGCTAGAGATGGTGGGACAGGCTTCAACTACGAGCAGTACTTC | CSARDGGTGFNYEQYF
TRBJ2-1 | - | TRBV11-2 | TGTGCCAGCAGCTTAAATGGGATCCAGGAGCAGTTCTTC | CASSLNGIQEQFF
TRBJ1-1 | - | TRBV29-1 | TGCAGCGTCGACCGAGGGAGCGGTGAAGCTTTCTTT | CSVDRGSGEAFF
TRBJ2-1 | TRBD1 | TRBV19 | TGTGCCAGTAGTGGCAGGGGGCTGGGGCAGTTCTTC | CASSGRGLGQFF
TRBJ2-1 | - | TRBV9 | TGTGCCAGCAGCGTAGGGGGGGCCGCCTACAATGAGCAGTTCTTC | CASSVGGAAYNEQFF
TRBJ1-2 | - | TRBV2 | TGTGCCAGCAGCGGGGTGAACTATGGCTACACCTTC | CASSGVNYGYTF
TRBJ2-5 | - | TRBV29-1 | TGCAGCGTTGAAGATCAGGGCCAAGAGACCCAGTACTTC | CSVEDQGQETQYF
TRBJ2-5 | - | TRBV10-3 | TGTGCCACAGGGACGGTTCAAGAGACCCAGTACTTC | CATGTVQETQYF
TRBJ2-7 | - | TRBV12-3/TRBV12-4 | TGTGCCAGCAGTTCGTCAGCAATGGCATCCTACGAGCAGTACTTC | CASSSSAMASYEQYF